This TCR beta chain was obtained from a study of T cells in Graves' hyperthyroidism and ophthalmopathy. Study conclusions and caveats: Blood held most thyroid clonotypes expanded above 0.001 frequency.

The CDR3 sequence is 15 residues long. Trimming cost V 1 base and J 4 bases; bases outside gene matches: 7. Germline loops: CDR1 SGHRS, CDR2 YFSETQ. Patients between 18 and 65 years old had hyperthyroidism, newly diagnosed and lasting under 2 months. RNA transcripts served as the template for amplifying TCR beta CDR3 regions. The HTBI set primed first-round TCR CDR3 RT-PCR. TCRdb fed the multiplex PCR reads into MiXCR, producing one record per CDR3 protein. Among about 380,000 distinct CDR3 sequences listed, about 13% were seen once. This clonotype was recorded only once. Its antigen is still unknown. The chain has TRBV5-1 and TRBJ1-2, with 7 bases identical to TRBD1. This receptor was obtained from a man aged 25-45 years with Graves' hyperthyroidism that later progressed to Graves' ophthalmopathy. Input material: blood. The CDR3 is CASSLSQGGFYGYTF. DNA for the CDR3: TGCGCCAGCAGCTTGAGTCAGGGGGGCTTCTATGGCTACACCTTC.